These T cell receptor beta chains were read from a single sample in a study of spatial heterogeneity in lung cancer. TCRdb processed the 5' RACE reads anew with MiXCR; each CDR3 protein has one entry. The sample yields around 29,000 distinct CDR3 sequences, roughly 10% seen once. The input for sequencing was PBMCs, taken at follow-up. The receptors here all came from a female donor with early-stage non-small cell lung cancer. Both conserved end residues are part of each CDR3. The D gene is left open where the match is weak. Not every row has a clone size; where given, it reads once, few, many or a size class.

d_gene: TRBD2
abundance: many
v_gene: TRBV7-2
j_gene: TRBJ2-1
CDR3aa: CASSSTSGGPYNEQFF
CDR3nt: TGTGCCAGCAGCTCGACTAGCGGGGGGCCCTACAATGAGCAGTTCTTC

d_gene: TRBD1
abundance: many
v_gene: TRBV5-8
j_gene: TRBJ2-2
CDR3aa: CASRRTGGARELFF
CDR3nt: TGTGCCAGCAGGAGGACAGGGGGCGCGAGGGAGCTGTTTTTT

d_gene: TRBD1
abundance: .
v_gene: TRBV29-1
j_gene: TRBJ1-2
CDR3aa: CSVGSRTGLDYGYTF
CDR3nt: TGCAGCGTTGGAAGTCGGACAGGCCTAGACTATGGCTACACCTTC

d_gene: .
abundance: many
v_gene: TRBV29-1
j_gene: TRBJ1-1
CDR3aa: CSVGERWGMNTEAFF
CDR3nt: TGCAGCGTTGGCGAACGGTGGGGCATGAACACTGAAGCTTTCTTT

d_gene: TRBD2
abundance: many
v_gene: TRBV28
j_gene: TRBJ2-1
CDR3aa: CASSRLARQYNEQFF
CDR3nt: TGTGCCAGCAGCCGACTAGCTCGACAGTACAATGAGCAGTTCTTC

d_gene: .
abundance: .
v_gene: TRBV7-6
j_gene: TRBJ2-7
CDR3aa: CASSLYAQDPYEQYF
CDR3nt: TGTGCCAGCAGCTTATACGCACAGGATCCCTACGAGCAGTACTTC

d_gene: .
abundance: .
v_gene: TRBV7-2
j_gene: TRBJ2-5
CDR3aa: CASSLGIMYF
CDR3nt: TGTGCCAGCAGCTTGGGGATCATGTACTTC

d_gene: .
abundance: many
v_gene: TRBV13
j_gene: TRBJ2-5
CDR3aa: CASSYRRPGQETQYF
CDR3nt: TGTGCCAGCAGCTACCGCCGTCCGGGCCAAGAGACCCAGTACTTC

d_gene: .
abundance: many
v_gene: TRBV5-1
j_gene: TRBJ2-1
CDR3aa: CASSLEGLTYNEQFF
CDR3nt: TGCGCCAGCAGCTTGGAGGGATTGACCTACAATGAGCAGTTCTTC

d_gene: .
abundance: once
v_gene: TRBV6-2/TRBV6-3
j_gene: TRBJ1-1
CDR3aa: CASGTLAEAFF
CDR3nt: TGTGCCAGCGGAACGCTGGCTGAAGCTTTCTTT

d_gene: .
abundance: many
v_gene: TRBV27
j_gene: TRBJ2-1
CDR3aa: CATRSGRGLSSYNEQFF
CDR3nt: TGTGCCACCAGAAGCGGGCGGGGGCTGAGCTCCTACAATGAGCAGTTCTTC

d_gene: TRBD2
abundance: few
v_gene: TRBV30
j_gene: TRBJ2-7
CDR3aa: CAWSLLAGGSYEQYF
CDR3nt: TGTGCCTGGAGCCTCCTAGCGGGGGGCTCCTACGAGCAGTACTTC

d_gene: TRBD1
abundance: few
v_gene: TRBV29-1
j_gene: TRBJ1-2
CDR3aa: CSVEGLNRGDYGYTF
CDR3nt: TGCAGCGTTGAAGGATTGAACAGGGGAGACTATGGCTACACCTTC

d_gene: .
abundance: many
v_gene: TRBV19
j_gene: TRBJ1-2
CDR3aa: CASRTPGGVKEGYTF
CDR3nt: TGTGCCAGTAGGACCCCCGGGGGGGTAAAGGAAGGCTACACCTTC

d_gene: .
abundance: .
v_gene: TRBV5-1
j_gene: TRBJ2-7
CDR3aa: CASSAGQSSYEQYF
CDR3nt: TGCGCCAGCAGCGCTGGACAGAGCTCCTACGAGCAGTACTTC

d_gene: .
abundance: many
v_gene: TRBV20-1
j_gene: TRBJ2-5
CDR3aa: CSADPASPQETQYF
CDR3nt: TGCAGTGCTGATCCTGCTAGTCCGCAAGAGACCCAGTACTTC

d_gene: .
abundance: .
v_gene: TRBV27
j_gene: TRBJ1-2
CDR3aa: CVSSPGQSGTYGYTF
CDR3nt: TGTGTCAGCAGTCCAGGGCAAAGTGGTACCTATGGCTACACCTTC